What follows are 32 T cell receptor beta chains derived from one specimen sequenced in a study of vaccination effects on CD4 cells after COVID-19. Some clones are missing from TCRdb's copy, which holds only in-frame ones; the method was immunoSEQ multiplex PCR. The sample lists about 31,000 clones, roughly 63% seen once, with 8% to 9% in the top ten. Their antigens are not known. Sequencing was preceded by expansion of antigen-specific CD4+ T cells with viral peptide pools in the ViraFEST assay. Cultured cells yielded isolated CD4+ T cells after 10 days. Participants received two doses of either the BNT162b2 or mRNA-1273 vaccine. The specimen was CD4+ T cells from PBMCs cultured with SARS-CoV-2 spike peptides, collected after COVID-19 vaccination. These receptors came from a human donor who received a COVID-19 vaccine.

The chain is built from TRBV6-5 and TRBJ2-5; 8 nucleotides align to TRBD2. The CDR3 is 15 amino acids. From germline, CDR1 is MNHEY and CDR2 SVGAGI. The J segment lost 4 bases and the V segment lost 5 bases, leaving 9 bases of the junction unmatched. DNA of the CDR3: TGTGCCAGCAGTCGCTGGTCGGGGGGGCCAGAGACCCAGTACTTC. It is translated as CASSRWSGGPETQYF.

CDR3 sequence (DNA): TGTGCCAGCAGTTACCAACGACAGAACTATGGCTACACCTTC. Its protein product is CASSYQRQNYGYTF. The rearrangement joins TRBV6-2 or TRBV6-3 to TRBJ1-2, with D tentatively TRBD1 (5 bases). Germline values: CDR1 MNHEY, CDR2 SVGEGT. This CDR3 spans 14 amino acids. Trimming stripped 2 bases from V and 2 bases from J, with 9 bases between.

This clone was seen once. The CDR3 loop is CASSESYGVRNTEAFF. The DNA for the CDR3 is TGTGCCAGCAGTGAATCTTATGGGGTAAGGAACACTGAAGCTTTCTTT. This chain connects TRBV6-1 to TRBJ1-1, with D uncertain. The CDR3 runs 16 residues. The germline CDR1 and CDR2 sequences are MNHNS and SASEGT. The V end lost 2 bases, the J end lost 1 base, and 14 bases lay between the germline ends.

V gene TRBV29-1 combines with J gene TRBJ2-1, with 11 bases identical to TRBD2. This CDR3 region has 15 residues. CDR1 SQVTM and CDR2 ANQGSEA come from the germline V gene. V was clipped by 5 bases and J by 4 bases; unmatched bases: 7. DNA of the CDR3: TGCAGCGTTACATGGGGGACTAGCGGATACAATGAGCAGTTCTTC. This translates into CSVTWGTSGYNEQFF.

CDR3 sequence (DNA): TGTGCCAGCAGCCAAGACTGGAGGGGCACCTACAATGAGCAGTTCTTC. It yields the protein CASSQDWRGTYNEQFF. The chain employs TRBV3-1 (or the pseudogene TRBV3-2) and TRBJ2-1, with D maybe TRBD2 (6 bases). The CDR3 consists of 16 residues. V lost 0 bases and J 2 bases, leaving 11 bases between the germline ends. Germline-derived CDR1 and CDR2 are LGHDT and YNNKEL (reference sequence).

The chain carries TRBV7-9 and TRBJ2-4, with D hard to call. V gave up 0 bases and J gave up 3 bases, with 15 bases separating them. The CDR3 covers 17 residues. Germline V gene sequence: CDR1 SEHNR, CDR2 FQNEAQ (reference sequence). The CDR3 is CASSLAFGRTIKNIQYF. The CDR3 coding sequence is TGTGCCAGCAGCTTAGCTTTCGGCAGAACAATCAAAAACATTCAGTACTTC.

The V call is TRBV28, the J call TRBJ2-3; TRBD1 is a possible D gene (5 bases). From germline, CDR1 is MDHEN and CDR2 SYDVKM. Trimming pared 2 bases from V and 1 base from J, leaving 10 bases between. This CDR3 spans 15 amino acids. CDR3 protein: CASSLRGIGTDTQYF. The CDR3 nucleotides are TGTGCCAGCAGTTTAAGGGGTATCGGCACAGATACGCAGTATTTT.

This chain uses TRBV19 with TRBJ2-7; TRBD2 matches 11 bases. The CDR3 covers 14 residues. Germline-derived CDR1 and CDR2 are LNHDA and SQIVND (reference sequence). V shed 3 bases, J shed 5 bases, and the junction held 3 bases outside the gene matches. The CDR3 region is CASSISSGRNEQYF. Here the CDR3 DNA reads TGTGCCAGTAGTATCTCTAGCGGGAGGAACGAGCAGTACTTC.

The chain links TRBV6-5 to TRBJ2-4; D possibly corresponds to TRBD1 (5 bases). V was shortened by 7 bases and J by 0 bases, with 10 bases between the two germline ends. Germline CDR1 and CDR2: MNHEY and SVGAGI. The CDR3 is 14 residues long. CDR3 bases: TGTGCCAGCACCGGACAACTAGCCAAAAACATTCAGTACTTC. It codes for CASTGQLAKNIQYF.

This clone came up a few times. The V gene is TRBV4-2, the J gene TRBJ1-1; D is undetermined. This CDR3 has 15 amino acids. Germline V gene sequence: CDR1 LGHNA, CDR2 YNFKEQ. The V gene lost 0 bases and the J gene lost 0 bases, with 8 bases spanning the gap. The CDR3 DNA is TGTGCCAGCAGCCAAGAGTTACGACTGAACACTGAAGCTTTCTTT. It translates to CASSQELRLNTEAFF.

The chain employs TRBV12-3 or TRBV12-4 and TRBJ2-3; tentatively, D is TRBD2 (5 bases). V gave up 7 bases and J gave up 4 bases, with 12 bases separating them. CDR3 length: 13 residues. The CDR3 reads CASKTTRADTQYF. CDR3 DNA: TGTGCCAGCAAAACCACGAGGGCAGATACGCAGTATTTT.

The rearrangement uses TRBV10-3 and TRBJ1-1; D is possibly TRBD1 (6 bases). Trimming pared 3 bases from V and 11 bases from J, leaving 16 bases between. Germline V gives CDR1 ENHRY, CDR2 SYGVKD. The CDR3 sequence is 13 residues long. In DNA, the CDR3 is TGTGCCATCAGTGACGGGACACCTGAGGGGGCTTTCTTT. Its translation is CAISDGTPEGAFF.

The chain recombines TRBV18 with TRBJ1-5; D gene unclear. V lost 3 bases to trimming and J lost 7 bases, with 10 bases between them. Per germline, CDR1 KGHSH and CDR2 LQKENI. This CDR3 has 13 residues. CDR3 loop: CASSPGSQQPQHF. In DNA form, the CDR3 reads TGTGCCAGCTCACCTGGTTCGCAACAGCCCCAGCATTTT.

The chain has TRBV5-1 and TRBJ2-1; TRBD2 matches at 10 bases. Germline CDR1 reads SGHRS; CDR2 reads YFSETQ. The junction had 7 bases not matched to a gene; V was cut back by 0 bases and J by 7 bases. This CDR3 spans 16 amino acids. CDR3 nucleotides: TGCGCCAGCAGCTTGGCCCCTAGCGGGAGTGTGAATGAGCAGTTCTTC. Amino acids: CASSLAPSGSVNEQFF. Supplemented by reference TRBV5-1 and TRBJ2-1, the full variable domain reads KAGVTQTPRYLIKTRGQQVTLSCSPISGHRSVSWYQQTPGQGLQFLFEYFSETQRNKGNFPGRFSGRQFSNSRSEMNVSTLELGDSALYLCASSLAPSGSVNEQFFGPGTRLTVL.

The chain recombines TRBV18 with TRBJ1-1; 9 nucleotides align to TRBD1. The CDR3 covers 19 residues. Germline V CDR1 and CDR2: KGHSH, LQKENI. J gave up 4 bases and V 3 bases, and 18 bases lay outside the gene matches. CDR3 region: CASSPMAGTGTSRSTEAFF. The DNA for the CDR3 is TGTGCCAGCTCACCGATGGCCGGGACAGGGACATCCCGGAGCACTGAAGCTTTCTTT.

The table lists this clone with a few counts. This rearrangement joins TRBV6-2 or TRBV6-3 to TRBJ2-7; no clear D gene. The germline V gene encodes CDR1 MNHEY and CDR2 SVGEGT. Trimming cost V 2 bases and J 4 bases, with 6 bases left between them. The CDR3 is 12 residues long. The CDR3 spells CASSYREYEQYF. DNA for the CDR3: TGTGCCAGCAGTTACAGAGAATACGAGCAGTACTTC.

The chain is built from TRBV24-1 and TRBJ2-6; 9 bases map to TRBD1. Trimming cost V 10 bases and J 4 bases; bases outside gene matches: 13. Germline V gives CDR1 KGHDR, CDR2 SFDVKD. The CDR3 is 17 residues long. For the CDR3, the DNA is TGTGCCACTGGCGAGGGACAGGGCATGAGCGGGGCCAACGTCCTGACTTTC. This translates into CATGEGQGMSGANVLTF.

This clone was detected a few times. The chain links TRBV10-3 to TRBJ2-2; D gene ambiguous. Trimming cost V 7 bases and J 2 bases, with 5 bases left between them. The germline V gene has CDR1 ENHRY and CDR2 SYGVKD. CDR3 size: 12 residues. CDR3 DNA sequence: TGTGCCATCACGGAAAACACCGGGGAGCTGTTTTTT. This translates into CAITENTGELFF.

The J gene is TRBJ1-3, the V gene TRBV3-1 (or the pseudogene TRBV3-2); TRBD1 might be the D (6 bases). This CDR3 is 15 amino acids long. Germline CDR1 LGHDT, CDR2 YNNKEL (reference sequence). Between the trimmed V and J ends, which lost 4 bases and 0 bases, there was a span of 10 bases. CDR3 sequence (DNA): TGTGCCAGCAGCCTGACAGGTAACTCTGGAAACACCATATATTTT. This translates into CASSLTGNSGNTIYF.

The chain employs TRBV7-9 and TRBJ2-5; 7 bases are a match to TRBD1. CDR3 length: 13 amino acids. Germline V gives CDR1 SEHNR, CDR2 FQNEAQ (reference sequence). V shed 6 bases and J 4 bases; nucleotides not matched to a gene: 5. This chain's CDR3 is CASSSYRGETQYF. The CDR3 nucleotides are TGTGCCAGCAGTTCATACAGGGGAGAGACCCAGTACTTC. Full variable domain (missing parts from reference TRBV7-9 and TRBJ2-5): DTGVSQNPRHKITKRGQNVTFRCDPISEHNRLYWYRQTLGQGPEFLTYFQNEAQLEKSRLLSDRFSAERPKGSFSTLEIQRTEQGDSAMYLCASSSYRGETQYFGPGTRLLVL.

This clone was counted a single time. The rearrangement links TRBV4-1 to TRBJ2-1; 9 bases match TRBD1. From germline, CDR1 is MGHRA and CDR2 YSYEKL. V shed 2 bases, J shed 7 bases, and the junction held 9 bases outside the gene matches. The CDR3 length is 16 residues. The DNA for the CDR3 is TGCGCCAGCAGCCAAATTGGGACAGGGATAAGGAATGAGCAGTTCTTC. Translated, it gives CASSQIGTGIRNEQFF.

A word on this clone: Other DNA sequences in the same sample also yield this CDR3. The genes are TRBV18 and TRBJ2-5; TRBD2 aligns across 8 bases. CDR3 length equals 15 residues. Germline CDR1 KGHSH, CDR2 LQKENI. V dropped 0 bases and J dropped 4; count of bases not matched to a gene: 4. The CDR3 here is CASSPPTGGRETQYF. In DNA, the CDR3 is TGTGCCAGCTCACCACCGACGGGGGGGCGAGAGACCCAGTACTTC.

The V and J genes are TRBV18 and TRBJ2-1, with 12 positions matching TRBD2. With 3 bases clipped from V and 0 bases from J, the junction kept 15 bases outside the gene matches. CDR1 KGHSH and CDR2 LQKENI come from the germline V gene. The CDR3 runs 21 residues. DNA of the CDR3: TGTGCCAGCTCACCGATAATTCTAGCGGGAGGGCCGGTGAGCTCCTACAATGAGCAGTTCTTC. Residues: CASSPIILAGGPVSSYNEQFF.

The CDR3 DNA is TGTGCCTGTTGGGGCAACCTCACCTACGAGCAGTACTTC. Protein sequence: CACWGNLTYEQYF. The V gene is TRBV9, the J gene TRBJ2-7, with a possible D match to TRBD1 (5 bases). The V gene lost 10 bases and the J gene lost 2 bases, with 16 bases spanning the gap. The germline CDR1 and CDR2 sequences are SGDLS and YYNGEE. CDR3 length equals 13 residues.

The chain recombines TRBV3-1 (or the pseudogene TRBV3-2) with TRBJ2-1; no reliable D call. Germline V lookup: CDR1 LGHDT, CDR2 YNNKEL (reference sequence). Trimming removed 1 base from V and 6 bases from J, with 7 bases in between. The CDR3 spans 13 residues. This chain's CDR3 is CASSQVYTNEQFF. The CDR3 nucleotides are TGTGCCAGCAGCCAAGTCTATACCAATGAGCAGTTCTTC.

The chain is built from TRBV4-1 and TRBJ2-3; no definite D call. The germline V gene has CDR1 MGHRA and CDR2 YSYEKL. CDR3 size: 17 residues. Trimming took off 0 bases at V and 8 bases at J, with 21 bases between the two ends. This CDR3 is CASSQDFRSGVPLTQYF. CDR3 nucleotides: TGCGCCAGCAGCCAAGACTTTCGTTCGGGTGTCCCGCTTACGCAGTATTTT.

In nucleotides, the CDR3 is TGTGCCAGTAGTATCCGCTCAGGGCGTACCCAAGAGACCCAGTACTTC. Its protein is CASSIRSGRTQETQYF. The chain combines TRBV19 with TRBJ2-5; a possible D gene is TRBD1 (5 bases). Germline CDR1 and CDR2: LNHDA and SQIVND (reference sequence). The V end lost 3 bases, the J end lost 1 base, and 15 bases lay between the germline ends. The CDR3 is 16 residues long.

The J gene is TRBJ2-1, the V gene TRBV3-1 (or the pseudogene TRBV3-2), with D unresolved. The CDR3 consists of 12 residues. Germline V gene data show CDR1 as LGHDT and CDR2 as YNNKEL (reference sequence). The V end was cut by 3 bases, the J end by 7 bases, with 7 bases between. The CDR3 bases are TGTGCCAGCAGCCAGAGGTGGAATGAGCAGTTCTTC. The encoded protein is CASSQRWNEQFF.

The gene calls are TRBV6-5 and TRBJ1-1, with D unclear. Per germline, CDR1 MNHEY and CDR2 SVGAGI. The CDR3 is 14 residues long. Trimming took 8 bases from V and 1 from J, leaving 14 bases between them. The CDR3 nucleotides read TGTGCCAGCCGAACAGATGACGGGAACACTGAAGCTTTCTTT. Translation: CASRTDDGNTEAFF.

This chain uses TRBV6-6 with TRBJ1-1; D is perhaps TRBD1 (5 bases). The V gene's germline CDR1 is MNHNY and CDR2 SVGAGI (reference sequence). Trimming stripped 5 bases from V and 0 bases from J, with 10 bases between. The CDR3 consists of 14 residues. In DNA form, the CDR3 reads TGTGCCAGCAGTCACGACAGACTGAACACTGAAGCTTTCTTT. Protein sequence: CASSHDRLNTEAFF.

The rearrangement uses TRBV6-4 and TRBJ2-7; D perhaps matches TRBD1 (6 bases). The CDR3 runs 14 residues. Per the germline V gene, CDR1 is MRHNA and CDR2 is SNTAGT. The V and J ends lost 7 bases and 6 bases respectively, with 19 bases between them. The CDR3 bases are TGTGCCAGCACCTGGGAACAGGGACCGGGCGAGCAGTACTTC. Translation: CASTWEQGPGEQYF.

The chain combines TRBV5-4 with TRBJ2-3; D gene uncertain. Trimming pared 10 bases from V and 1 base from J, leaving 10 bases between. The CDR3 has 12 amino acids. The germline gives CDR1 SGHNT, CDR2 YYREEE (reference sequence). CDR3 in amino acids: CASGWGTDTQYF. The CDR3 coding sequence is TGTGCCTCTGGCTGGGGCACAGATACGCAGTATTTT.